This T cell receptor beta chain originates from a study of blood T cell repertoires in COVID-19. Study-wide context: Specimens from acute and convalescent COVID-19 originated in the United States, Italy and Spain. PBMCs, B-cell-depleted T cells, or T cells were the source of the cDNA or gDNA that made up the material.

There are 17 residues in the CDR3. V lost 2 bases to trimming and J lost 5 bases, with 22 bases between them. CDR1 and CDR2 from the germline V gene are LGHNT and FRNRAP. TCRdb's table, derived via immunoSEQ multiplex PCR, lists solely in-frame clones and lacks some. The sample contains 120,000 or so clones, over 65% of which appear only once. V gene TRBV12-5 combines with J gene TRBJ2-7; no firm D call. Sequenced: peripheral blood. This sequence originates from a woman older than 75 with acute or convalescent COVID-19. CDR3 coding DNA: TGTGCTAGTGGTTTGTCACTCCCGAACAGAAACCCCGACGAGCAGTACTTC. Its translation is CASGLSLPNRNPDEQYF.